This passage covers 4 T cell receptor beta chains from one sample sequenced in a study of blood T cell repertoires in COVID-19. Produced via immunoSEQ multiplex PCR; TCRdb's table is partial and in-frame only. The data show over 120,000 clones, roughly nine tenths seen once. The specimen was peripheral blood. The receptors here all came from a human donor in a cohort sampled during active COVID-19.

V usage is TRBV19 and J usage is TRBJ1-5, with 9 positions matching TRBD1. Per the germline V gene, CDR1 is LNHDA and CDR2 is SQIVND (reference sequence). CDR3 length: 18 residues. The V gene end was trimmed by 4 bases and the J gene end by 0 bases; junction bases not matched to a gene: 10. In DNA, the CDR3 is TGTGCCAGTAGTAGACCGGGACAGGGCGACTATAGCAATCAGCCCCAGCATTTT. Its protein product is CASSRPGQGDYSNQPQHF.

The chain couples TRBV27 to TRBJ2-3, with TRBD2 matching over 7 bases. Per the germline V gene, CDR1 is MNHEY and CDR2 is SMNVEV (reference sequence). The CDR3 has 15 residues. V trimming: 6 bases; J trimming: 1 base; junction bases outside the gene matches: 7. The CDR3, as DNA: TGTGCCAGCAGCCAACGGGGGGTTGGCACAGATACGCAGTATTTT. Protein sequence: CASSQRGVGTDTQYF.

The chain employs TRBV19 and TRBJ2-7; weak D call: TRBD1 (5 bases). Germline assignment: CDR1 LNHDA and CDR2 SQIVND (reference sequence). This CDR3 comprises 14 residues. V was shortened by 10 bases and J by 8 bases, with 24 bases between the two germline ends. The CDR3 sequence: CATKKVQDANQQYF. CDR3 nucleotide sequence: TGTGCCACCAAAAAGGTACAGGATGCCAACCAGCAGTACTTC.

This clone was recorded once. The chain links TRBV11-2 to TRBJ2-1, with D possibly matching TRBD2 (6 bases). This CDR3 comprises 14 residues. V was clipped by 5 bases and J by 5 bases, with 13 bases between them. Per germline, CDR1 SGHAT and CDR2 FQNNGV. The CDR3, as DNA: TGTGCCAGCAGCCGGGACTCGCTAGACAATGAGCAGTTCTTC. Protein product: CASSRDSLDNEQFF.